The clone carrying this T cell receptor (beta chain) was seen ten or more times. One junction end disagrees with the germline gene, perhaps due to a read error. Then a second PCR, running roughly 6 to 12 cycles, was carried out with a sample-barcoded 5' primer and a J-beta primer mix. TCRdb independently ran MiXCR on the 5' RACE reads; one entry per CDR3 protein. The sample lists 1.5 million to 2 million distinct CDR3 sequences, 25% to 30% occurring once. The data are from a study of blood T cells in healthy people across ages. Study-wide background: With template switching, about one barcoded beta molecule was captured per two T cells.

Germline V gene sequence: CDR1 SGHTA, CDR2 FQGNSA. The CDR3 has 13 residues. The chain couples TRBV7-2 to TRBJ2-1; possibly TRBD2 for D (6 bases). Sequencing was done on a sample of blood. The clonotype comes from a woman in her thirties in good health. This CDR3 reads CAASASSYNEQFF. CDR3 nucleotides: TGCGCAGCTAGCGCCAGCTCCTACAATGAGCAGTTCTTC.